The 7 T cell receptor beta chains presented below share a single source sample, sequenced in a study of blood T cells in healthy people across ages. Sample-barcoded 5' priming and a J-beta primer mix drove a second PCR of roughly 7 to 11 cycles. MiXCR, run by TCRdb on the 5' RACE reads, gives a single entry per CDR3 protein. The data hold some 900,000 distinct CDR3 sequences, with 29% observed a single time. Sequenced sample: blood. The receptors originated from a woman older than 75 in good health.

The J gene is TRBJ2-6, the V gene TRBV18; D gene uncertain. The germline gives CDR1 KGHSH, CDR2 LQKENI. The V and J ends lost 2 bases and 3 bases respectively, with 5 bases between them. The CDR3 is 14 residues long. Written as DNA, the CDR3 is TGTGCCAGCTCACCAGGTTATGGGGCCAACGTCCTGACTTTC. Translating gives CASSPGYGANVLTF.

This clonotype appeared a few times. The chain employs TRBV28 and TRBJ1-2, with TRBD1 matching 8 bases. Trimming cost V 6 bases and J 4 bases; bases outside gene matches: 7. The CDR3 consists of 14 residues. Germline loops: CDR1 MDHEN, CDR2 SYDVKM. The chain's CDR3 is CASRGGRGLYGYTF. CDR3 sequence (DNA): TGTGCCAGCAGGGGGGGCAGGGGGCTCTATGGCTACACCTTC.

The rearrangement links TRBV10-1 to TRBJ1-5; TRBD1 is a possible D gene (5 bases). Germline lookup yields CDR1 WNHNN and CDR2 SYGVQD (reference sequence). CDR3 length: 11 amino acids. V lost 7 bases and J lost 9, with 10 bases in between. CDR3 amino acids: CASNGAWPQHF. In DNA form, the CDR3 reads TGCGCCAGCAATGGGGCTTGGCCCCAGCATTTT.

This clonotype has just a few counts. The rearrangement links TRBV28 to TRBJ2-7; D may match TRBD1 or TRBD2 (5 bases each). V lost 5 bases, J lost 0 bases, and 11 bases lay in between. The germline CDR1 and CDR2 sequences are MDHEN and SYDVKM. CDR3 length: 14 residues. CDR3 in amino acids: CASSTSGSSYEQYF. CDR3 bases: TGTGCCAGCAGTACCTCAGGGAGCTCCTACGAGCAGTACTTC.

Many counts were recorded for this clonotype. A much larger clone lies a single base off, so this may be a read error. The rearrangement links TRBV7-2 to TRBJ1-2; weak D call: TRBD1 (5 bases). CDR1 and CDR2 from the germline V gene are SGHTA and FQGNSA. V shed 5 bases and J shed 7 bases, with 17 bases lying between them. There are 14 residues in the CDR3. The CDR3 region is CASSRDLGRGGYTF. The CDR3 coding sequence is TGTGCCAGCAGCCGAGATCTGGGAAGGGGTGGCTACACCTTC. The complete variable domain, with remaining parts taken from reference TRBV7-2 and TRBJ1-2, reads GAGVSQSPSNKVTEKGKDVELRCDPISGHTALYWYRQSLGQGLEFLIYFQGNSAPDKSGLPSDRFSAERTGGSVSTLTIQRTQQEDSAVYLCASSRDLGRGGYTFGSGTRLTVV.

This chain connects TRBV20-1 to TRBJ1-4, with D perhaps matching TRBD1 (5 bases). This CDR3 spans 14 amino acids. The ends were cut back, 6 bases at V and 1 base at J, with 12 bases in the middle. Germline CDR1 reads DFQATT; CDR2 reads SNEGSKA (reference sequence). The CDR3 DNA is TGCAGTGCCTTAGTGGGGGTAACTAATGAAAAACTGTTTTTT. Amino acid sequence: CSALVGVTNEKLFF.

The chain couples TRBV18 to TRBJ2-2; D tentatively reads TRBD1 or TRBD2 (6 bases each). The germline V gene encodes CDR1 KGHSH and CDR2 LQKENI. V was clipped by 2 bases and J by 1 base, with 17 bases between them. The CDR3 sequence is 18 residues long. The CDR3 sequence is CASSPLIRGPKNTGELFF. The CDR3 nucleotides read TGTGCCAGCTCACCATTAATTCGGGGGCCCAAGAACACCGGGGAGCTGTTTTTT.